This TCR beta chain is from a study of blood T cell repertoires in COVID-19. Germline V lookup: CDR1 ENHRY, CDR2 SYGVKD. V lost 10 bases and J lost 5; bases outside the gene matches: 5. The CDR3 spans 12 residues. The sample holds one count of this clone. As handled by the study authors: From reference gene primer amplification, estimates of nucleated cell counts were derived. Some clones are missing from TCRdb's copy, which holds only in-frame ones; the method was immunoSEQ multiplex PCR. V, J and clone size were drawn from that table, and D and trimming were deduced from the DNA. In the table there are tens of thousands of clones, around 85% of which are singletons.

The chain has TRBV10-3 and TRBJ1-5, with TRBD1 matching over 7 bases. This sequence was found in an elderly man with active COVID-19. Sequencing was done on a sample of peripheral blood. The chain's CDR3 is CASRDRDQPQHF. The CDR3 nucleotides read TGTGCCAGCCGGGACAGAGATCAGCCCCAGCATTTT.